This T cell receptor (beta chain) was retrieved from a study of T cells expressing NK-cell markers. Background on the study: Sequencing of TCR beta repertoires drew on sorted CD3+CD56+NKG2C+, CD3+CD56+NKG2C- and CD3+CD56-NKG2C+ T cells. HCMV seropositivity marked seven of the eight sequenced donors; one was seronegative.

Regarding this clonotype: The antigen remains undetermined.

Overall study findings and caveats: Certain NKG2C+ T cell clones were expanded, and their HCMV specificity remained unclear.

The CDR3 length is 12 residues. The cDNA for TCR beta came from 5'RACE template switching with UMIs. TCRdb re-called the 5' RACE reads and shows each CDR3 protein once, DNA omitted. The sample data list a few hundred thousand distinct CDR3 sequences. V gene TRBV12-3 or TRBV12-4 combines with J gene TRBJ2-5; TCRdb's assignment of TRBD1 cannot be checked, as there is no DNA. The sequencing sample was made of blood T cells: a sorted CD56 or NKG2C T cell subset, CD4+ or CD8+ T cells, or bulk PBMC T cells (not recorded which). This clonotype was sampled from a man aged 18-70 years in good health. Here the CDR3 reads CASSLGTETQYF.